The 13 T cell receptor beta chains presented below share a single source sample, sequenced in a study of neurological immune-mediated disorders. TCRdb ran MiXCR on the 5' RACE reads and lists one entry per CDR3 protein. The sample includes about 77,000 distinct CDR3 sequences, around a tenth of them seen just once. What was sequenced was PBMCs. The receptors come from a man in his fifties in good health.

There are many counts of this clonotype. This sequence joins TRBV12-3 or TRBV12-4 and TRBJ1-2, with D maybe TRBD1 (5 bases). Trimming stripped 3 bases from V and 4 bases from J, with 9 bases between. The CDR3 has 13 amino acids. CDR3 protein: CASSFRQGYGYTF. The CDR3, as DNA: TGTGCCAGCAGTTTCCGGCAGGGCTATGGCTACACCTTC.

This clonotype has ten or more counts. The chain recombines TRBV5-1 with TRBJ1-3; tentative D call: TRBD1 (5 bases). CDR1 SGHRS and CDR2 YFSETQ come from the germline V gene. The ends were cut back, 0 bases at V and 0 bases at J, with 7 bases in the middle. The CDR3 runs to 15 residues. The DNA for the CDR3 is TGCGCCAGCAGCTTGGCAGGGAGCTCTGGAAACACCATATATTTT. Residues: CASSLAGSSGNTIYF.

With regard to this clonotype: The junction shows a germline mismatch at one end, possibly a read error. The chain employs TRBV7-2 and TRBJ2-3, with TRBD1 matching over 9 bases. CDR3 length: 14 residues. Germline V gene lookup returns CDR1 SGHTA and CDR2 FQGNSA. CDR3 DNA sequence: TGTGCCAGCAGACCTACAGGGGGCACAGATACGCGGTATTTT. This encodes CASRPTGGTDTRYF.

As concerns this clonotype: A read error may be the cause here, since a much bigger clone is one base away. The chain couples TRBV20-1 to TRBJ1-4; maybe TRBD1 (6 bases). Trimming removed 7 bases at V and 7 bases at J, with 22 bases between. The CDR3 is 15 amino acids. CDR1 and CDR2 from the germline V gene are DFQATT and SNEGSKA (reference sequence). The CDR3 coding sequence is TGCAGTGAAAAACCGGGACACTGGGGTACTGAAAAACTGTTTTTT. Translated: CSEKPGHWGTEKLFF.

The count of this clonotype is one. The J gene is TRBJ2-7, the V gene TRBV9, with 7 bases lining up with TRBD2. The CDR3 has 14 amino acids. V shed 2 bases, J shed 2 bases, and the junction held 4 bases outside the gene matches. CDR1 is SGDLS, CDR2 YYNGEE, per germline. The CDR3: CASSVGGTAYEQYF. The CDR3 region has the DNA TGTGCCAGCAGCGTGGGGGGGACTGCCTACGAGCAGTACTTC.

At least ten counts were recorded for this clonotype. The chain is built from TRBV29-1 and TRBJ2-5, with unresolved D. The V end was cut by 4 bases, the J end by 1 base, with 4 bases between. Germline V gene lookup returns CDR1 SQVTM and CDR2 ANQGSEA. The CDR3 is 11 amino acids. This CDR3 is CSVVPQETQYF. The CDR3 coding sequence is TGCAGCGTTGTCCCCCAAGAGACCCAGTACTTC.

At least ten counts were recorded for this clonotype. This chain connects TRBV29-1 to TRBJ1-6, with 9 bases matching TRBD1. The ends lost 2 bases at V and 8 bases at J; junction bases unmatched: 13. Germline CDR1 and CDR2: SQVTM and ANQGSEA. The CDR3 spans 17 residues. The CDR3 sequence: CSVELPPRDRVDSPLHF. DNA of the CDR3: TGCAGCGTTGAACTTCCCCCCCGGGACAGGGTTGATTCACCCCTCCACTTT.

This clonotype was picked up many times. V is TRBV10-3 and J is TRBJ2-3, with D possibly matching TRBD1 (6 bases). V gave up 6 bases and J gave up 2 bases, with 15 bases separating them. CDR1 ENHRY and CDR2 SYGVKD come from the germline V gene. The CDR3 runs to 15 residues. CDR3 nucleotide sequence: TGTGCCATCAGGCTCCGGGACAAATACACAGATACGCAGTATTTT. Translating gives CAIRLRDKYTDTQYF.

The chain carries TRBV20-1 and TRBJ2-7, with a possible D match to TRBD2 (6 bases). The CDR3 extends over 12 amino acids. Per germline, CDR1 DFQATT and CDR2 SNEGSKA (reference sequence). With 2 bases removed from V and 5 bases from J, the gap between germline ends came to 10 bases. This CDR3 is CSARREFHEQYF. DNA for the CDR3: TGCAGTGCTAGACGGGAGTTCCACGAGCAGTACTTC.

The table lists this clonotype with a few counts. A read error may produce the germline difference seen at one junction end. This rearrangement joins TRBV20-1 to TRBJ2-1; 7 nucleotides line up with TRBD2. The CDR3 runs to 12 residues. Germline-derived CDR1 and CDR2 are DFQATT and SNEGSKA (reference sequence). For the CDR3, the DNA is TGCAGTGTGCTTGTCCGGGCGGGGGAGCACTTCTTC. This gives the protein CSVLVRAGEHFF.

This clonotype came up many times. V gene TRBV20-1 combines with J gene TRBJ1-4, with TRBD1 as a possible D gene (5 bases). Trimming shortened V by 3 bases and J by 8 bases, and 22 bases separated the two germline ends. This CDR3 region has 16 residues. From germline, CDR1 is DFQATT and CDR2 SNEGSKA (reference sequence). In DNA form, the CDR3 reads TGCAGTGCTAGTGCGGGGGAGGGAACGGGTCGGGAAAAACTGTTTTTT. Translated, it gives CSASAGEGTGREKLFF.

This clonotype has ten or more counts. This chain uses TRBV7-2 with TRBJ2-1; 8 bases match TRBD2. Germline V gene data show CDR1 as SGHTA and CDR2 as FQGNSA. This CDR3 has 17 residues. Unmatched junction bases numbered 10, after V lost 5 bases and J lost 1 base. The CDR3 DNA is TGTGCCAGCAGCCCAGCCAGCGGGAGCGGATCCTACAATGAGCAGTTCTTC. Encoded protein: CASSPASGSGSYNEQFF.

This clonotype was picked up many times. The chain is built from TRBV29-1 and TRBJ2-4; tentative D call: TRBD2 (6 bases). The CDR3 totals 14 residues. CDR1 and CDR2 from the germline V gene are SQVTM and ANQGSEA. Trimming pared 7 bases from V and 4 bases from J, leaving 17 bases between. CDR3: CSAAPGTLKNIQYF. The CDR3, as DNA: TGCAGCGCCGCCCCCGGGACTCTAAAAAACATTCAGTACTTC.